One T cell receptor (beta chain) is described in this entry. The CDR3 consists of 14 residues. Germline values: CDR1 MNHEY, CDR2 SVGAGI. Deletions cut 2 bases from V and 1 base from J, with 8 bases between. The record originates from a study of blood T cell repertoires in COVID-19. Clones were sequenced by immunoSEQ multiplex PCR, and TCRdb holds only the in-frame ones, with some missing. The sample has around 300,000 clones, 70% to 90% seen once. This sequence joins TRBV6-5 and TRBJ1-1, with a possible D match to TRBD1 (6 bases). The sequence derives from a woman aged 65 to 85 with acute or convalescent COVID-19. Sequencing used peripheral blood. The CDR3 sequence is CASSYVRGNTEAFF. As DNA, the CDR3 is TGTGCCAGCAGTTACGTCAGGGGGAACACTGAAGCTTTCTTT.